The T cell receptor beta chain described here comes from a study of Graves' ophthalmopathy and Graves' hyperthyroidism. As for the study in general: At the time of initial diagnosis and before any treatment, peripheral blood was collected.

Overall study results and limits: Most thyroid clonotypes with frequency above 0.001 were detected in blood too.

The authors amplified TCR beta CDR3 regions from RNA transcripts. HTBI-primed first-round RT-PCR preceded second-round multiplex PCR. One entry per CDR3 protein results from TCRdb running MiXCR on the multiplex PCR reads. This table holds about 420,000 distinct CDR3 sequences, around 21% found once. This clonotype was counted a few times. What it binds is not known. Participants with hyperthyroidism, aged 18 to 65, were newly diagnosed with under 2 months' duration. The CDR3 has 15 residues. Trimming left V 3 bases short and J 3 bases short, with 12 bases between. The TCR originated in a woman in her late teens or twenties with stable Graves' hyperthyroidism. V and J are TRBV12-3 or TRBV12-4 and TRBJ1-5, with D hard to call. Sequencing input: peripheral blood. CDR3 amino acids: CASSFGDSVNQPQHF. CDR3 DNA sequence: TGTGCCAGCAGTTTTGGGGATTCCGTCAATCAGCCCCAGCATTTT.